This T cell receptor beta chain was captured by sequencing in a study of cytomegalovirus exposure and HLA in healthy donors. CDR1 and CDR2 (germline): LNHNV, YYDKDF (reference sequence). The CDR3 consists of 14 residues. V was shortened by 1 base and J by 4 bases, with 10 bases between the two germline ends. The PCR contained 60 Vbeta and 13 Jbeta primers. Method: immunoSEQ multiplex PCR; TCRdb's copy keeps in-frame clones and lacks some. This sample's table reports just over 200,000 clones. Sequenced material: PBMCs. This chain connects TRBV15 to TRBJ1-2, with D perhaps TRBD1 (5 bases). The clonotype originates from a girl aged 2 to 9 in good health and CMV-seropositive. CDR3 DNA: TGTGCCACCAGCAGAGCAGACCAGGGCTATGGCTACACCTTC. Its protein product is CATSRADQGYGYTF.